A single sample is the source of the 16 T cell receptor beta chains below, sequenced in a study of shared clonotypes between healthy human individuals. Profiling relied on immunoSEQ multiplex PCR, and the TCRdb table lists in-frame clones only, not all of them. The sample has roughly 700,000 clones; roughly 87% are singletons. Sequencing was performed on memory CD8+ T cells from PBMCs. This sample's subset: CD45RO+ cells pooled with CCR7-negative TemRA cells. The origin of the receptors is a man aged 18 to 35 in good health. Some clones in this sample may be carry-over from other donors' samples.

V and J are TRBV10-3 and TRBJ2-7; unclear D gene. This CDR3 comprises 13 residues. Germline V CDR1 and CDR2: ENHRY, SYGVKD. V lost 6 bases and J 1 base, leaving 10 bases between the germline ends. The CDR3 region has the DNA TGTGCCATCAGCGCTGCTCTGTCCTACGAGCAGTACTTC. Protein product: CAISAALSYEQYF.

The rearrangement links TRBV9 to TRBJ2-1, with D possibly matching TRBD1 (6 bases). The CDR3 sequence is 12 residues long. Germline V gives CDR1 SGDLS, CDR2 YYNGEE. With 4 bases removed from V and 9 bases from J, the gap between germline ends came to 11 bases. The chain's CDR3 is CASSPRGFEQFF. The CDR3 DNA reads TGTGCCAGCAGCCCCAGGGGCTTTGAGCAGTTCTTC.

CDR3 amino acids: CASTTYPRAGGHGYTF. The CDR3 DNA reads TGTGCCAGCACCACCTACCCCCGAGCAGGGGGACATGGCTACACCTTC. The chain couples TRBV28 to TRBJ1-2; 7 bases map to TRBD1. Trimming cost V 7 bases and J 6 bases; bases outside gene matches: 17. Germline V gene sequence: CDR1 MDHEN, CDR2 SYDVKM. The CDR3 loop spans 16 amino acids.

The rearrangement uses TRBV1 and TRBJ2-3. TRBV1 is deemed a pseudogene. The CDR3 covers 11 residues. CDR3 loop: CTSRGHHTQYF. The CDR3 coding sequence is TGCACCAGCAGAGGGCATCATACGCAGTATTTT.

This chain joins TRBV19 and TRBJ2-3, with 9 bases aligning to TRBD1. Germline V gene data show CDR1 as LNHDA and CDR2 as SQIVND (reference sequence). The CDR3 contains 16 residues. The ends lost 4 bases at V and 2 bases at J; junction bases unmatched: 7. CDR3 loop: CASSTRDRANTDTQYF. The DNA of the CDR3 is TGTGCCAGTAGTACAAGGGACAGGGCGAACACAGATACGCAGTATTTT.

This clone has a single count. V usage is TRBV28 and J usage is TRBJ2-2, with 8 nucleotides matching TRBD2. This CDR3 comprises 17 residues. V was pared by 3 bases and J by 2 bases, with 8 bases of the junction left unmatched. From germline, CDR1 is MDHEN and CDR2 SYDVKM. The DNA of the CDR3 is TGTGCCAGCAGTTTTTTTCCCGGGAGGGATAACACCGGGGAGCTGTTTTTT. Its translation is CASSFFPGRDNTGELFF.

The V call is TRBV19, the J call TRBJ2-7, with 8 bases matching TRBD2. Germline V gene lookup returns CDR1 LNHDA and CDR2 SQIVND (reference sequence). The CDR3 has 15 amino acids. The trim removed 2 bases at V and 5 bases at J, leaving 8 bases unmatched. The CDR3 is CASSIRAGEIDEQYF. CDR3 in DNA: TGTGCCAGTAGTATAAGAGCGGGAGAGATCGACGAGCAGTACTTC.

The J gene is TRBJ2-5, the V gene TRBV6-5, with 8 bases aligning to TRBD2. There are 15 residues in the CDR3. The germline V gene encodes CDR1 MNHEY and CDR2 SVGAGI. V shed 5 bases, J shed 4 bases, and the junction held 9 bases outside the gene matches. CDR3 sequence: CASSGSGSMGETQYF. Here the CDR3 DNA reads TGTGCCAGCAGTGGGAGCGGGAGTATGGGAGAGACCCAGTACTTC.

CDR3 coding DNA: TGTGCCAGCAGCCCCAACTACCTCGAGCAGTACTTC. This gives the protein CASSPNYLEQYF. The rearrangement links TRBV7-3 to TRBJ2-7; D uncertain. Germline CDR1 and CDR2: SGHTA and FQGTGA. Trimming took off 5 bases at V and 6 bases at J, with 11 bases between the two ends. There are 12 residues in the CDR3. Drawing the rest from reference TRBV7-3 and TRBJ2-7, the complete variable domain is GAGVSQTPSNKVTEKGKYVELRCDPISGHTALYWYRQSLGQGPEFLIYFQGTGAADDSGLPNDRFFAVRPEGSVSTLKIQRTERGDSAVYLCASSPNYLEQYFGPGTRLTVT.

This clone has just a few counts. The V and J genes are TRBV7-9 and TRBJ1-1; no clear D. The germline gives CDR1 SEHNR, CDR2 FQNEAQ (reference sequence). The CDR3 runs 10 residues. V lost 6 bases and J lost 5, with 4 bases in between. The CDR3 is CASRPTEAFF. CDR3 sequence (DNA): TGTGCCAGCAGACCAACTGAAGCTTTCTTT.

The chain employs TRBV25-1 and TRBJ2-5; D not resolved. In germline, CDR1 is MGHDK, CDR2 SYGVNS. This CDR3 has 14 amino acids. Trimming cost V 8 bases and J 0 bases, with 13 bases left between them. CDR3 loop: CASQSGGYQETQYF. The CDR3 coding sequence is TGTGCCAGCCAATCAGGCGGATACCAAGAGACCCAGTACTTC.

The CDR3 bases are TGTGCCAGTAAAGGGGTAGGTCTTAAGGTCGGCGAGTACAATGAGCAGTTCTTC. Translation: CASKGVGLKVGEYNEQFF. This chain links TRBV19 with TRBJ2-1; tentatively, D is TRBD1 (5 bases). The germline V and J ends were trimmed by 7 bases and 4 bases, with 26 bases remaining between them. The germline gives CDR1 LNHDA, CDR2 SQIVND (reference sequence). The CDR3 has 18 residues. Supplemented by reference TRBV19 and TRBJ2-1, the full variable domain reads DGGITQSPKYLFRKEGQNVTLSCEQNLNHDAMYWYRQDPGQGLRLIYYSQIVNDFQKGDIAEGYSVSREKKESFPLTVTSAQKNPTAFYLCASKGVGLKVGEYNEQFFGPGTRLTVL.

V gene TRBV5-1 combines with J gene TRBJ2-1; D is uncertain. Germline CDR1 SGHRS, CDR2 YFSETQ. CDR3 length: 15 residues. Trimming took off 2 bases at V and 0 bases at J, with 9 bases between the two ends. Here the CDR3 DNA reads TGCGCCAGCAGCTTCCCTGGAAGCTCCTACAATGAGCAGTTCTTC. It yields the protein CASSFPGSSYNEQFF.

The V gene is TRBV29-1, the J gene TRBJ2-2, with a weak D call TRBD1 (5 bases). The CDR3 contains 14 residues. V was cut by 5 bases and J by 3 bases, with 13 bases left in between. CDR1 is SQVTM, CDR2 ANQGSEA, per germline. CDR3 sequence (DNA): TGCAGCGTTTTGAGGCAGGGCGACACCGGGGAGCTGTTTTTT. This codes for CSVLRQGDTGELFF.

The chain combines TRBV11-2 with TRBJ2-7; D possibly uses TRBD1 or TRBD2 (5 bases each). Germline-derived CDR1 and CDR2 are SGHAT and FQNNGV. The V gene lost 2 bases and the J gene lost 2 bases, with 10 bases spanning the gap. The CDR3 is made up of 14 amino acids. The CDR3: CASSLSRDAYEQYF. The CDR3, as DNA: TGTGCCAGCAGCTTATCGAGGGACGCCTACGAGCAGTACTTC.

The chain employs TRBV29-1 and TRBJ2-1, with D hard to call. This CDR3 has 14 residues. Trimming cost V 4 bases and J 8 bases, with 18 bases left between them. Germline-derived CDR1 and CDR2 are SQVTM and ANQGSEA. The CDR3 spells CSVVGQNSRDEQFF. DNA for the CDR3: TGCAGCGTTGTAGGTCAAAACAGCCGAGATGAGCAGTTCTTC.